Reported below is one TCR beta chain. Its antigen remains unidentified. One entry per CDR3 protein, called by TCRdb with MiXCR from the 5' RACE reads. Counted here are a few hundred thousand distinct CDR3 sequences, around 19% occurring once; the ten biggest clones make up approximately 21%. The data derive from a study of T-cell memory formation after mild COVID-19. Study findings and constraints: Shrinking CD4+ clones were chiefly CM and EM; CD8+ ones were chiefly EMRA.

This CDR3 has 15 residues. Per the germline V gene, CDR1 is SEHNR and CDR2 is FQNEAQ (reference sequence). Trimming left V 1 base short and J 1 base short, with 10 bases between. Sequenced sample: PBMCs or a T cell subset sorted from them (not recorded which). The chain employs TRBV7-9 and TRBJ1-1; D is uncertain. The sequence was collected from a young man who had mild COVID-19 (a few samples of this study predate the infection). Cell type and time point are not known. The CDR3: CASSLVGSSNTEAFF. The CDR3 nucleotides read TGTGCCAGCAGCTTAGTAGGTAGCTCGAACACTGAAGCTTTCTTT.